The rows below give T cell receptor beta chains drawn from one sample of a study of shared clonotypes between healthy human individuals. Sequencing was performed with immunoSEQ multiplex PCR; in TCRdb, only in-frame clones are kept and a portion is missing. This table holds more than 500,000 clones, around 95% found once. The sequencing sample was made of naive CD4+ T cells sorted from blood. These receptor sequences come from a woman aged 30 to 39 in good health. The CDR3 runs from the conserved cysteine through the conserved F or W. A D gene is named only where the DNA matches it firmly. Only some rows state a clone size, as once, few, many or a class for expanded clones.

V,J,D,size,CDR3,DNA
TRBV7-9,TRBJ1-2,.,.,CASSLRETNYGYTF,TGTGCCAGCAGCTTACGAGAAACTAACTATGGCTACACCTTC
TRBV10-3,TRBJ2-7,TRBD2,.,CAISGTSGRATYF,TGTGCCATCAGCGGGACTAGCGGGAGGGCCACGTACTTC
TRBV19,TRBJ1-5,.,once,CASSIDWDGEPQHF,TGTGCCAGTAGTATAGATTGGGACGGGGAGCCCCAGCATTTT
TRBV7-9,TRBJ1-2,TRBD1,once,CASSSDRDYGYTF,TGTGCCAGCAGCTCAGACAGGGACTATGGCTACACCTTC
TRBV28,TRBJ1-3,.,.,CASRLYSLGNTIYF,TGTGCCAGCAGACTGTACTCTCTTGGAAACACCATATATTTT
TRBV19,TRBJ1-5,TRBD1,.,CASSIGQGADQPQHF,TGTGCCAGTAGTATCGGACAGGGGGCTGATCAGCCCCAGCATTTT
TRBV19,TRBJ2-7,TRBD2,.,CASSIGRTSGQAHEQYF,TGTGCCAGTAGTATCGGCCGAACTAGCGGGCAAGCCCACGAGCAGTACTTC
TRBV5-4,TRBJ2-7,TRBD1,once,CASSLQDRVDYEQYF,TGTGCCAGCAGCTTACAGGACAGGGTTGACTACGAGCAGTACTTC
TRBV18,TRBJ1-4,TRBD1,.,CASSPGQGVEKLFF,TGTGCCAGCTCACCGGGACAGGGAGTAGAAAAACTGTTTTTT
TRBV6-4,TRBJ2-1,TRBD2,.,CASSDLSGRTGNEQFF,TGTGCCAGCAGTGACCTTAGCGGGAGGACCGGAAATGAGCAGTTCTTC
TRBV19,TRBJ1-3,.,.,CASSPTGLNRNTIYF,TGTGCCAGTAGCCCGACAGGTTTAAACAGAAACACCATATATTTT
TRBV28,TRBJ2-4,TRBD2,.,CASSFLAGGIQYF,TGTGCCAGCAGTTTCCTAGCGGGAGGGATTCAGTACTTC
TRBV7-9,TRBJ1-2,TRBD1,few,CASSFARDREYYGYTF,TGTGCCAGCAGCTTCGCGAGGGACAGGGAATACTATGGCTACACCTTC
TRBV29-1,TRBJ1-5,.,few,CSAGGGDQPQHF,TGCAGCGCCGGGGGCGGTGATCAGCCCCAGCATTTT
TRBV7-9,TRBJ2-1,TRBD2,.,CASSLGEGGRENNEQFF,TGTGCCAGCAGCTTAGGAGAGGGCGGGAGGGAGAACAATGAGCAGTTCTTC
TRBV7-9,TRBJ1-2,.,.,CASSSGTSGYTF,TGTGCCAGCAGCTCTGGAACCAGTGGCTACACCTTC
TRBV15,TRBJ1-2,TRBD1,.,CATSAGQGDYGYTF,TGTGCCACCAGCGCGGGACAGGGGGACTATGGCTACACCTTC